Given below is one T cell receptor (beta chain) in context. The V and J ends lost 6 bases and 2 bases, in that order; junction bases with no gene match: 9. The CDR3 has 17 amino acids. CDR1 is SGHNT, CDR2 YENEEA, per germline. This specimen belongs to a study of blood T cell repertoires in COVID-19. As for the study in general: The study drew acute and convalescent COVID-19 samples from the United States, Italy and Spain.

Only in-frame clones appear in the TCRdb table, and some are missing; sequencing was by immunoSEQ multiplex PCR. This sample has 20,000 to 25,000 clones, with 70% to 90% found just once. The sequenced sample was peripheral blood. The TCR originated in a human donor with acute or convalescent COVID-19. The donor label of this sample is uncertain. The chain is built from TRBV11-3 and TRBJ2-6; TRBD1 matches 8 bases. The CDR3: CASSPGTGRPGANVLTF. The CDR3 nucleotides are TGTGCCAGCAGTCCCGGGACAGGCCGCCCTGGGGCCAACGTCCTGACTTTC.